This T cell receptor (beta chain) appears in the sequencing data of a study of T cells after yellow fever vaccination (dated by TCRdb to about 2019). With respect to the entire study: The SMART-Seq v4 Ultra Low Input RNA kit was used to prepare libraries from fractions with low cell numbers. Bulk TCR alpha and beta repertoires were sequenced longitudinally to track T-cell clones before and after primary and booster YFV17D yellow fever vaccination. Two healthy male donors made up the cohort, one aged 18 to 29 years and the other aged 30 to 40 years. Bulk PBMC replicates and cell subsets were isolated from blood drawn at multiple timepoints before and after both primary and secondary immunization.

Sequenced on an Illumina NovaSeq 6000. TCR cDNA was synthesized by 5'RACE template switching, which introduced a universal primer site and unique molecular identifiers. Priming for cDNA synthesis came from both the TCR alpha and TCR beta constant segments. Library amplification involved two PCR steps, and the second step added sample barcodes and sequencing adapters. Libraries were sequenced on Illumina HiSeq 2500 (2x100 bp) or NovaSeq (2x150 bp). The authors' pipeline ran thus. Demultiplexing of reads and collapsing into UMI consensus sequences were performed with MIGEC, and V(D)J alignment was carried out with MiXCR. Vaccine-responding clonotypes were defined with edgeR using replicate PBMC samples, requiring FDR below 0.01 and a log2 fold change above 5 up to day 15. CD4 or CD8 identity was assigned to each bulk clonotype according to whether the clonotype was present at higher abundance in the sequenced CD4 repertoire or the sequenced CD8 repertoire. TCRdb itself trimmed the public reads at Q25 with fastp, ran MiXCR and retained productive beta chains. One record per CDR3 amino acid sequence lists the most common genes and DNA. These V and J calls rely on TCRdb rather than the paper's analysis. Across this sample there are around 260,000 distinct CDR3 sequences, with about 5.2% seen only once. Clones ranked in the top ten supply 2.5% to 4% of the sample.

Based on the germline V gene, the CDR1 and CDR2 sequences are SNHLY and FYNNEI. From cysteine to phenylalanine, the CDR3 is 10 amino acids long. Kept here is only the CDR3 DNA, which spans 30 bases and is read in frame from base 1. The sample's treatment or condition label, decoded: live attenuated yellow fever vaccine strain. PBMCs were isolated from peripheral blood using a standard Ficoll-Paque protocol. Dynabeads CD4 and CD8 positive selection kits were used to isolate the CD4 and CD8 T-cell fractions. TriZol was used to extract RNA from bulk PBMCs, from CD4 and CD8 fractions, and from dextramer-positive and dextramer-negative fractions. Results the study describes overall, beyond this receptor: Compared with the primary T-cell response, the secondary T-cell response was weaker but faster, peaking on day 5 rather than day 15. Most clones expanded after primary vaccination (approximately 96% of CD4 and over 80% of CD8) were re-detected after the booster, suggesting that broad memory maintenance occurred. A small share of clonotypes was detected in both CD4 and CD8 compartments, with the overlap likely arising from convergent recombination. The study included only a couple of donors, which limits how far the findings can be generalized. Computational filtering was needed because FACS-sorted repertoires could contain abundant contaminating clonotypes from the bulk population.

This clonotype was seen at least ten times. Its specific antigen is unknown. One junction end does not reproduce the germline sequence, and a read error may be involved. The chain is made from TRBV2 and TRBJ2-5; no confident D gene assignment can be made. Source: CD4+ T cells sorted from PBMCs, taken on the day of the yellow fever booster vaccination. The clonotype comes from a man between 18 and 29 years old who received the YFV17D yellow fever vaccine. Here is the DNA: TGTGCCAGCAGGGAAGAGACCCAGTACTTC. It codes for CASREETQYF.